The sequence of this T cell receptor (beta chain) was determined in a study of T cell clonotyping in hematopoietic cell transplantation. Study-level findings and limits: Recipient TCR diversity dropped after transplant; expanded clonotypes rose from day 30 to 180. Broader posttransplant TCR repertoire diversity was predicted by graft donor and pretransplant recipient Inverse Simpson Index values. Without cell sorting, CD4 versus CD8 contributions remain unresolved. Few recipient clonotypes overlapped donors; over 95% were de novo at given depth.

Remarks on this clone: Its antigen remains unidentified.

Deletions cut 4 bases from V and 1 base from J, with 23 bases between. The CDR3 is made up of 19 amino acids. The germline V gene has CDR1 LGHNA and CDR2 YNFKEQ. Clones were sequenced by immunoSEQ multiplex PCR, and TCRdb holds only the in-frame ones, with some missing. The repertoire has some 5,000 clones, about 93% of them found once; the top ten carry approximately 6.3%. The genes are TRBV4-2 and TRBJ1-5; D is ambiguous. The source is a male patient aged 60 to 75 who had an allogeneic stem cell transplant from a related donor, so the T cells may come from the graft donor. Some clones in this sample may be carry-over from other donors' samples. The specimen was PBMCs, collected 180 days after allogeneic stem cell transplant. The CDR3 DNA reads TGTGCCAGCAGCCTAGTCCGGGAAGGAGACCCGAGGAGCAATCAGCCCCAGCATTTT. This gives the protein CASSLVREGDPRSNQPQHF.